This TCR beta chain was sequenced for a study of T cell responses to AZD1222 COVID-19 vaccine. The overall study: Second-dose groups at about 4 or about 12 weeks were pooled. Overall study findings and caveats: Unmutated variant regions are reportedly the target of nearly half of TCRs that are spike-specific. Clonal diversity may have been underestimated, and the donors were mostly white British, with more females than males. Vaccination with two AZD1222 doses was followed by a rise in Spike-specific TCR breadth and depth.

TCRdb keeps only in-frame clones here, not all; method: immunoSEQ multiplex PCR. This sample yields 90,000 to 130,000 clones, of which about nine tenths are seen a single time; around 1.6% belongs to the top ten. Per germline, CDR1 SGHAT and CDR2 FQNNGV. CDR3 length: 17 residues. V trimming: 5 bases; J trimming: 6 bases; junction bases outside the gene matches: 15. This clone is a singleton in its sample. Its antigen is not identified. This specimen consisted of peripheral blood, obtained on day 0 of AZD1222 vaccination. V usage is TRBV11-2 and J usage is TRBJ2-7, with 11 bases that match TRBD1. This sequence was found in an adult in good health. Here the CDR3 DNA reads TGTGCCAGCAGCGACCTGGGACAGGGGGTCCGGCTTCGCGAGCAGTACTTC. It translates to CASSDLGQGVRLREQYF.